This T cell receptor (beta chain) was recovered during a study of cytomegalovirus exposure and HLA in healthy donors. Study results and limitations: CMV serostatus was the sole immune exposure data available. Most TCR sequences were seen very rarely across donors, but some public TCRs occurred in many. V- and J-gene trimming of TCR beta was linked (in a later analysis) to a missense DCLRE1C variant.

Researchers ran the PCR with 60 Vbeta and 13 Jbeta primers. Sequencing used immunoSEQ multiplex PCR; TCRdb keeps in-frame clones, though not all of them. The data contain about 160,000 clones, roughly four fifths of them singletons. These donors, healthy bone marrow donors, were studied. Germline V gene sequence: CDR1 MNHEY, CDR2 SVGAGI. Germline trimming cut 6 bases from V and 7 bases from J; bases unmatched to any gene: 8. The CDR3 has 15 amino acids. This clone has a handful of counts. Its antigen is not identified. Sequences were obtained from PBMCs. The sequence was collected from a man aged 45-65 years in good health and CMV-seropositive. The chain joins TRBV6-5 to TRBJ2-1, with 11 bases aligning to TRBD2. CDR3 coding DNA: TGTGCCAGCAGCTACCTAGCGGGAGGCCGGAATGAGCAGTTCTTC. Its translation: CASSYLAGGRNEQFF.